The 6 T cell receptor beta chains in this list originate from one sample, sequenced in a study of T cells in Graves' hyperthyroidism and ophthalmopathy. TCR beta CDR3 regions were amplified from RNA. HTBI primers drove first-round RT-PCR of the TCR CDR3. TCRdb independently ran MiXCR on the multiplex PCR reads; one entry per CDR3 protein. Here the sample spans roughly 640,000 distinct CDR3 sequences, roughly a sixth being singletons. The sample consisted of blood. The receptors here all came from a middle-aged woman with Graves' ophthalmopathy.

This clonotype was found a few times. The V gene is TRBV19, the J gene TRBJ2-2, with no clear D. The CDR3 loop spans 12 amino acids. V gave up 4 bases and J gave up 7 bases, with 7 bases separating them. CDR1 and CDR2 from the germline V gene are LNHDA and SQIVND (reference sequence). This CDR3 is CASSSLYGELFF. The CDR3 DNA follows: TGTGCCAGTAGTAGTCTGTACGGGGAGCTGTTTTTT. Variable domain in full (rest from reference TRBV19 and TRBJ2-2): DGGITQSPKYLFRKEGQNVTLSCEQNLNHDAMYWYRQDPGQGLRLIYYSQIVNDFQKGDIAEGYSVSREKKESFPLTVTSAQKNPTAFYLCASSSLYGELFFGEGSRLTVL.

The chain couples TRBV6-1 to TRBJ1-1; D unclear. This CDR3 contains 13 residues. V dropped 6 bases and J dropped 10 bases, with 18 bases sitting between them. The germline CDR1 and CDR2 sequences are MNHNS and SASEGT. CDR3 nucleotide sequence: TGTGCCAGCAGACCCTCGATAGGTATTCGAGCTTTCTTT. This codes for CASRPSIGIRAFF.

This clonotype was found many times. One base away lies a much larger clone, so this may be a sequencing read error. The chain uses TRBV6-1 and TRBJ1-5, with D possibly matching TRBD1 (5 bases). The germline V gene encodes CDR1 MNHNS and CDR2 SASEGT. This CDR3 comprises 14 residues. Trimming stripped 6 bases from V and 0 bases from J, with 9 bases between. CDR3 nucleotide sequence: TGTGCCAGCAGCCGAGACAGTAGCAATCAGCCCCAGCATTTT. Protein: CASSRDSSNQPQHF.

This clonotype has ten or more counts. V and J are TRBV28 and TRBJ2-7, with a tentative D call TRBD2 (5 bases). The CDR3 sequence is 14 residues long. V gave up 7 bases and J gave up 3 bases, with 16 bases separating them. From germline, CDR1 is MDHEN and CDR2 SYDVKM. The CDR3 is CASTRPGVYYEQYF. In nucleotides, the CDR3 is TGTGCCAGCACCCGTCCCGGGGTGTACTACGAGCAGTACTTC.

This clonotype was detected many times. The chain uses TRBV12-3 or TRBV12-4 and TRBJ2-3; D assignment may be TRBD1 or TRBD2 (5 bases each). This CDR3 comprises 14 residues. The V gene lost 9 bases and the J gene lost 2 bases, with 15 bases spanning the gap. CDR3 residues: CASSRGAHTDTQYF. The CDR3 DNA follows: TGTGCCAGTTCTCGAGGGGCCCACACAGATACGCAGTATTTT.

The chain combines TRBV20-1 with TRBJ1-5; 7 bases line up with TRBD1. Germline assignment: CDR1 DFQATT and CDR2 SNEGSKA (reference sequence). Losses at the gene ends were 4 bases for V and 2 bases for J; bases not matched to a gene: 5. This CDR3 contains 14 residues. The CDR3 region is CSAKQTGGNQPQHF. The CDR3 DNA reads TGCAGTGCTAAACAAACAGGGGGCAATCAGCCCCAGCATTTT.